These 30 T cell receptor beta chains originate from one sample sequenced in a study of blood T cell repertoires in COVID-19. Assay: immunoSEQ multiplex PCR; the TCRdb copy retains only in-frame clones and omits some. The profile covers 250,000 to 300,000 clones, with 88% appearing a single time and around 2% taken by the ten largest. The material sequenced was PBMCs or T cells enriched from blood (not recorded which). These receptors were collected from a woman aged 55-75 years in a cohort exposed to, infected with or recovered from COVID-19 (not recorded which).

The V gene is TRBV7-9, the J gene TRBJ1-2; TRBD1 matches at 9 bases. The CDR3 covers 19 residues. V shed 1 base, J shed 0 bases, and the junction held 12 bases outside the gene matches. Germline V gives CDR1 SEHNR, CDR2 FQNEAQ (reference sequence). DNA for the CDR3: TGTGCCAGCAGCTTAGGAGGGACAGGGATACTACGAGCTAACTATGGCTACACCTTC. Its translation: CASSLGGTGILRANYGYTF.

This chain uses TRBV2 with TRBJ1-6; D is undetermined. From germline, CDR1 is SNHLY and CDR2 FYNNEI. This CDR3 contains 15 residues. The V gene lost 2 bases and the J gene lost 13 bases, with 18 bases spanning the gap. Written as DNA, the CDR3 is TGTGCCAGCAGTGAACCCGGGAGTGGCGGTTCCCCCCTCCACTTT. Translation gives CASSEPGSGGSPLHF.

DNA of the CDR3: TGTGCCAGCAGTTTATTTTCCGCGGGGTCCACTGAAGCTTTCTTT. Its protein is CASSLFSAGSTEAFF. The rearrangement joins TRBV28 to TRBJ1-1, with unresolved D. V was trimmed by 1 base and J by 4 bases, leaving 13 bases between them. The germline gives CDR1 MDHEN, CDR2 SYDVKM. The CDR3 runs to 15 residues.

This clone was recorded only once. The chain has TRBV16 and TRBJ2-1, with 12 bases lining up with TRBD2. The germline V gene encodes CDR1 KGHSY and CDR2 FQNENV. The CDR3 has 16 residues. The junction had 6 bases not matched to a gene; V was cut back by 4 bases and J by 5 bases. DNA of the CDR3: TGTGCCAGCAGCCTTAGGACTAGCGGGACCCACAATGAGCAGTTCTTC. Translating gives CASSLRTSGTHNEQFF.

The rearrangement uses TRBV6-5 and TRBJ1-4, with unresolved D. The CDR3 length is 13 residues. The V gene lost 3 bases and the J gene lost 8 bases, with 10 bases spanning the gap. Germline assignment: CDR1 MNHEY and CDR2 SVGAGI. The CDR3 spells CASSYMRSEKLFF. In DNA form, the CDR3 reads TGTGCCAGCAGTTATATGCGGAGCGAAAAACTGTTTTTT.

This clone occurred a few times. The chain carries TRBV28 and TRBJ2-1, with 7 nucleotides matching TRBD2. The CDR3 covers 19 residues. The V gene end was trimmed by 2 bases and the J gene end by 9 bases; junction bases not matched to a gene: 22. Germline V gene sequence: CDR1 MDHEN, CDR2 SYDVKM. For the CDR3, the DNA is TGTGCCAGCAGTTTACTTTACCTCGGACTAGGGGTTGCGTTCGGTGAGCAGTTCTTC. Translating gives CASSLLYLGLGVAFGEQFF.

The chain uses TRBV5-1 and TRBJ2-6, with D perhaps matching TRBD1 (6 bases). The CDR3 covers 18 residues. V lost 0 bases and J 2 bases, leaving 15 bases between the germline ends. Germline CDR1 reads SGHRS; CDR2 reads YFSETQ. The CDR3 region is CASSLDGAHRAGANVLTF. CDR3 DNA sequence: TGCGCCAGCAGCTTGGACGGAGCGCACAGGGCTGGGGCCAACGTCCTGACTTTC.

CDR3 nucleotide sequence: TGTGCCAGCAGCGAAAGGGGCGTAGGGACTAGCGGGGTAGACGAGCAGTTCTTC. Its translation: CASSERGVGTSGVDEQFF. The V call is TRBV21-1, the J call TRBJ2-1; the table's D gene call, TRBD2, was not cross checked with the DNA. TRBV21-1 is a known pseudogene. The CDR3 is 18 residues long.

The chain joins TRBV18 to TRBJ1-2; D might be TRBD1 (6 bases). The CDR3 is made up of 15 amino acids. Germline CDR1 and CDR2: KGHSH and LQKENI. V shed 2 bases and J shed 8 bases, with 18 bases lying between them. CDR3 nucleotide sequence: TGTGCCAGCTCACCAACCCAAGGCGGGGGCCAAGGCTACACCTTC. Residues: CASSPTQGGGQGYTF.

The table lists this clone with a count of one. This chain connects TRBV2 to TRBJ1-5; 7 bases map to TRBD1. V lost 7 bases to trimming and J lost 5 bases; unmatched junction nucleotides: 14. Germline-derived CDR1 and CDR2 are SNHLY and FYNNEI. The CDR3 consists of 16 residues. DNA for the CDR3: TGTGCCAGCACCTGGGACAGAGCCTTACCCCATCAGCCCCAGCATTTT. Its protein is CASTWDRALPHQPQHF.

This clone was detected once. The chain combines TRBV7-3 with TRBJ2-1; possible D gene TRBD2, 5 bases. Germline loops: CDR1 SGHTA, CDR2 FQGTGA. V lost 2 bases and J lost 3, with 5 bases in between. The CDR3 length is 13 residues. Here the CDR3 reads CASSLGSYNEQFF. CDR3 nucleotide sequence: TGTGCCAGCAGCTTAGGGAGCTACAATGAGCAGTTCTTC.

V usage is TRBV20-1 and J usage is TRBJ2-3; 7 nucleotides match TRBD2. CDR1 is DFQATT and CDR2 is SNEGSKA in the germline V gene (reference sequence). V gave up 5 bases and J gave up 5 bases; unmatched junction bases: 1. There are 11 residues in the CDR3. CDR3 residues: CSAGLEDTQYF. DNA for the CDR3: TGCAGTGCTGGACTAGAAGATACGCAGTATTTT.

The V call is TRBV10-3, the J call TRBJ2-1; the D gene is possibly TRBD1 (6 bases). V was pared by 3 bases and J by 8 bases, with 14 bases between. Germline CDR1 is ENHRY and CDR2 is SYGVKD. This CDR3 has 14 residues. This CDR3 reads CAISDSLQGHEQFF. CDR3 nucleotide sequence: TGTGCCATCAGTGACTCCCTACAGGGCCATGAGCAGTTCTTC.

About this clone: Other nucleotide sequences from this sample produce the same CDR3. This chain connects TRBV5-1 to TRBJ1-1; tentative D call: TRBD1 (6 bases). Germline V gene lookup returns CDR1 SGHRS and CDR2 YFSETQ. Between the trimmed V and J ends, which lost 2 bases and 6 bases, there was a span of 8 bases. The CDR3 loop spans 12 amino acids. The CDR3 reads CASSFRGPEAFF. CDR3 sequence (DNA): TGCGCCAGCAGCTTCAGGGGACCTGAAGCTTTCTTT.

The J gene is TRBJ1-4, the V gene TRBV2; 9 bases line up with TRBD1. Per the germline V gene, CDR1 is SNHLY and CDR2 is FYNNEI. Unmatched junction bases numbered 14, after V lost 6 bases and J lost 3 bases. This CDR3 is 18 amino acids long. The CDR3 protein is CASRDSTGTGFSNEKLFF. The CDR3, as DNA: TGTGCCAGCAGGGACTCTACCGGGACAGGGTTCTCTAATGAAAAACTGTTTTTT.

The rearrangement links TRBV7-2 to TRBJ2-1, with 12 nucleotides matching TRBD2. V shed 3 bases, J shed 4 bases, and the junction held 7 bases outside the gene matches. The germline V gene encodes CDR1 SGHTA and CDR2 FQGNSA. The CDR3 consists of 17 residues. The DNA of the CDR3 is TGTGCCAGCAGCTTCTCTAGCGGGAGGGCCCTTTACAATGAGCAGTTCTTC. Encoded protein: CASSFSSGRALYNEQFF.

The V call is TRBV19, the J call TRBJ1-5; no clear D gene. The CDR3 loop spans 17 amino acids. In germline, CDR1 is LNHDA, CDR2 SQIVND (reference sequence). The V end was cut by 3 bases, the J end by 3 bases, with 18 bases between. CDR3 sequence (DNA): TGTGCCAGTAGTATTGTAGTGAGGGAACGCGACAATCAGCCCCAGCATTTT. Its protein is CASSIVVRERDNQPQHF.

The DNA of the CDR3 is TGTGCCAGCAGCTTTTCGGGAAGCGGGAGTTTTGGTGAGCAGTTCTTC. Translating it yields CASSFSGSGSFGEQFF. The chain employs TRBV11-2 and TRBJ2-1, with 8 nucleotides matching TRBD2. Germline lookup yields CDR1 SGHAT and CDR2 FQNNGV. This CDR3 is built from 16 residues. V was clipped by 3 bases and J by 9 bases; unmatched bases: 13.

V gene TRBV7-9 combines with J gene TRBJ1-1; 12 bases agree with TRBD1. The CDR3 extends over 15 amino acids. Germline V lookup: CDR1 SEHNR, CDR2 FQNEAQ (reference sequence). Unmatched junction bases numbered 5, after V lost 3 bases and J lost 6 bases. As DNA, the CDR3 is TGTGCCAGCAGCTTGCCGGGACAGGGGGCTTCTGAAGCTTTCTTT. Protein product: CASSLPGQGASEAFF.

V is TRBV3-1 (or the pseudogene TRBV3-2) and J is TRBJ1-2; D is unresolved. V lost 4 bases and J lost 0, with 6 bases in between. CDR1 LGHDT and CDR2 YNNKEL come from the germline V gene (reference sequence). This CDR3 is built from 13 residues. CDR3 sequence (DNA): TGTGCCAGCAGCCGCACTACTAACTATGGCTACACCTTC. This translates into CASSRTTNYGYTF.

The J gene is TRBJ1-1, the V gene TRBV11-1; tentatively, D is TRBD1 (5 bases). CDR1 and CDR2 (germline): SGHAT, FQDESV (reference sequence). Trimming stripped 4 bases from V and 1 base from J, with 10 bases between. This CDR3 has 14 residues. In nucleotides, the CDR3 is TGTGCCAGCAGCTATTATCAGGGGAACACTGAAGCTTTCTTT. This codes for CASSYYQGNTEAFF.

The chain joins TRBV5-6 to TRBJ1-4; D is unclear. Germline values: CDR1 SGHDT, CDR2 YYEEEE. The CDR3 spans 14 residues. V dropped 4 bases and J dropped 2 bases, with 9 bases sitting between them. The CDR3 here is CASSPRITNEKLFF. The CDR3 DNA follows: TGTGCCAGCAGCCCCCGTATCACTAATGAAAAACTGTTTTTT. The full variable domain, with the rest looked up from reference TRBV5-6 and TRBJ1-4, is DAGVTQSPTHLIKTRGQQVTLRCSPKSGHDTVSWYQQALGQGPQFIFQYYEEEERQRGNFPDRFSGHQFPNYSSELNVNALLLGDSALYLCASSPRITNEKLFFGSGTQLSVL.

CDR3 amino acids: CASSQETSGYNEQFF. DNA for the CDR3: TGCGCCAGCAGCCAAGAGACTAGCGGATACAATGAGCAGTTCTTC. This rearrangement joins TRBV4-3 to TRBJ2-1, with 9 bases aligning to TRBD2. V lost 0 bases, J lost 4 bases, and 1 base stayed unmatched. CDR3 size: 15 residues. Germline CDR1 and CDR2: LGHNA and YSLEER.

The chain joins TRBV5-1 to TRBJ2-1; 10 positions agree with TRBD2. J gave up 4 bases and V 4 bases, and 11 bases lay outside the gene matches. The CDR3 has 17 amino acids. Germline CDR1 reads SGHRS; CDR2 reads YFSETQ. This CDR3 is CASSPSSSGSLYNEQFF. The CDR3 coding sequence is TGCGCCAGCAGCCCGAGCTCTAGCGGGAGTTTGTACAATGAGCAGTTCTTC.

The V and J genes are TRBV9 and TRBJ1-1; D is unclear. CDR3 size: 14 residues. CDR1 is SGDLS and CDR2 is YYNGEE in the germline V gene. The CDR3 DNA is TGTGCAAGTAATAAAATGGAGGGAATCACTGAAGCTTTCTTT. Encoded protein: CASNKMEGITEAFF.

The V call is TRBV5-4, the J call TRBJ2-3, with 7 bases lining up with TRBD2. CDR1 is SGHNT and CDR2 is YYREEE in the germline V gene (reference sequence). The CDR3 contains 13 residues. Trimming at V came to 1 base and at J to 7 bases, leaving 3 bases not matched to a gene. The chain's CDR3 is CASSLTLANTQYF. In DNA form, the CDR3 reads TGTGCCAGCAGCTTGACACTAGCGAATACGCAGTATTTT.

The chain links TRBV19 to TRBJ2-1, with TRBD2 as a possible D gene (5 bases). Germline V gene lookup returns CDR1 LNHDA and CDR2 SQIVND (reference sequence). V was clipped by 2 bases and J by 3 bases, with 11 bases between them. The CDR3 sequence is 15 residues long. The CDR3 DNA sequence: TGTGCCAGTAGTATAATTTCAGAGGGCTACAATGAGCAGTTCTTC. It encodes CASSIISEGYNEQFF.

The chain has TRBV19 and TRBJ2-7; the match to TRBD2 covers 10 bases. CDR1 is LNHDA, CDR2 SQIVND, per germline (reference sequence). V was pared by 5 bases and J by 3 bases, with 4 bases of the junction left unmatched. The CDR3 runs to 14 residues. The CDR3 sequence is CASSPGTSVYEQYF. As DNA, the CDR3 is TGTGCCAGTAGTCCTGGGACTAGCGTCTACGAGCAGTACTTC.

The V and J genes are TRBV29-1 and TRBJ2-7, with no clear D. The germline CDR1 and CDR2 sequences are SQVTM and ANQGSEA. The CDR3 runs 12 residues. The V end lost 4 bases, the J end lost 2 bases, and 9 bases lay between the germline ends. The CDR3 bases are TGCAGCGTTGGGCAGACACCCTACGAGCAGTACTTC. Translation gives CSVGQTPYEQYF.

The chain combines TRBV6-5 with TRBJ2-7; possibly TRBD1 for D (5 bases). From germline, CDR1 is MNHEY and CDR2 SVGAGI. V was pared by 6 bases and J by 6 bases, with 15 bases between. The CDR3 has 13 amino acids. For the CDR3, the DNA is TGTGCCAGCAGGGCCAGGGTCCAGGGCGAGCAGTACTTC. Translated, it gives CASRARVQGEQYF.